What follows are 21 T cell receptor beta chains derived from one specimen sequenced in a study of cytomegalovirus exposure and HLA in healthy donors. 60 Vbeta and 13 Jbeta primers were used in PCR. The method was immunoSEQ multiplex PCR; TCRdb's version includes in-frame clones alone and lacks a portion of them. Here the sample spans about 94,000 clones, about three fifths being singletons. The sample taken for sequencing was PBMCs. The receptors stem from a man aged 30 to 39 in good health and CMV-seronegative.

CDR3 region: CASSRIAGVNNEQFF. CDR3 nucleotide sequence: TGTGCCAGTAGTAGAATAGCGGGAGTAAACAATGAGCAGTTCTTC. The chain is built from TRBV19 and TRBJ2-1, with 9 bases fitting TRBD2. The CDR3 length is 15 residues. From germline, CDR1 is LNHDA and CDR2 SQIVND (reference sequence). J gave up 5 bases and V 4 bases, and 6 bases lay outside the gene matches.

V usage is TRBV5-1 and J usage is TRBJ1-5; 8 bases line up with TRBD1. There are 15 residues in the CDR3. Unmatched junction bases numbered 8, after V lost 5 bases and J lost 4 bases. Germline assignment: CDR1 SGHRS and CDR2 YFSETQ. CDR3 in DNA: TGCGCCAGCAGACGAGACAGGGGAGGAAATCAGCCCCAGCATTTT. It yields the protein CASRRDRGGNQPQHF.

This clone was seen a few times. This chain joins TRBV13 and TRBJ1-2; TRBD1 aligns across 10 bases. CDR3 size: 17 residues. CDR1 PRHDT and CDR2 FYEKMQ come from the germline V gene (reference sequence). V was pared by 1 base and J by 7 bases, with 12 bases of the junction left unmatched. The CDR3 DNA is TGTGCCAGCAGCTTAGCTGGGACAGGGGTCGGTCAACCTGGCTACACCTTC. As protein: CASSLAGTGVGQPGYTF. Supplemented by reference TRBV13 and TRBJ1-2, the full variable domain reads AAGVIQSPRHLIKEKRETATLKCYPIPRHDTVYWYQQGPGQDPQFLISFYEKMQSDKGSIPDRFSAQQFSDYHSELNMSSLELGDSALYFCASSLAGTGVGQPGYTFGSGTRLTVV.

This sequence joins TRBV19 and TRBJ2-1; weak D call: TRBD2 (5 bases). V shed 2 bases and J shed 9 bases, with 8 bases lying between them. From germline, CDR1 is LNHDA and CDR2 SQIVND (reference sequence). There are 12 residues in the CDR3. This chain's CDR3 is CASSISGSEQFF. Written as DNA, the CDR3 is TGTGCCAGTAGTATAAGCGGAAGTGAGCAGTTCTTC.

This clone was seen once. This rearrangement joins TRBV9 to TRBJ2-2, with 8 bases matching TRBD2. Germline CDR1 reads SGDLS; CDR2 reads YYNGEE. The V segment lost 4 bases and the J segment 5 bases; nucleotides outside the gene matches: 13. The length of the CDR3 is 17 residues. The CDR3 loop is CASSSGSGGPRTGELFF. CDR3 DNA: TGTGCCAGCAGCTCAGGGTCGGGGGGGCCGAGAACCGGGGAGCTGTTTTTT.

The sample holds a few counts of this clone. The chain couples TRBV9 to TRBJ2-5, with 8 bases lining up with TRBD1. The J call is doubtful: the DNA matches TRBJ2-7 better. Germline CDR1 SGDLS, CDR2 YYNGEE. The CDR3 has 13 residues. The CDR3 loop reads CASSLTGVDEQYF. DNA for the CDR3: TGTGCCAGCAGCCTGACAGGGGTAGACGAGCAGTACTTC.

V gene TRBV27 combines with J gene TRBJ2-7; D is perhaps TRBD2 (6 bases). V was clipped by 7 bases and J by 4 bases, with 26 bases between them. CDR3 length: 17 residues. Per germline, CDR1 MNHEY and CDR2 SMNVEV (reference sequence). DNA of the CDR3: TGTGCCAGCATCGGCCTAAGGGACGGGAGAGGCGTGTACGAGCAGTACTTC. This encodes CASIGLRDGRGVYEQYF.

This clone has only a few counts. The chain carries TRBV7-9 and TRBJ2-2; 8 nucleotides line up with TRBD1. Germline assignment: CDR1 SEHNR and CDR2 FQNEAQ (reference sequence). V dropped 5 bases and J dropped 6; count of bases not matched to a gene: 2. The CDR3 totals 13 residues. The CDR3, as DNA: TGTGCCAGCAGCACGACAGGGGCCGGGGAGCTGTTTTTT. Its translation: CASSTTGAGELFF.

The chain employs TRBV6-5 and TRBJ1-5, with a possible D match to TRBD1 (5 bases). The V and J ends lost 0 bases and 4 bases respectively, with 10 bases between them. The CDR3 is made up of 15 amino acids. Germline CDR1 is MNHEY and CDR2 is SVGAGI. CDR3: CASSYSFDRNQPQHF. CDR3 bases: TGTGCCAGCAGTTACTCCTTTGACAGAAATCAGCCCCAGCATTTT.

This clone has more than one count but fewer than ten. V and J are TRBV10-1 and TRBJ2-3; tentative D call: TRBD1 (6 bases). Germline values: CDR1 WNHNN, CDR2 SYGVQD (reference sequence). CDR3 length: 15 amino acids. Trimming pared 3 bases from V and 6 bases from J, leaving 16 bases between. The CDR3 bases are TGCGCCAGCAGTGACTCGAGAGGGGGACGGGATACGCAGTATTTT. Protein product: CASSDSRGGRDTQYF.

Remarks on this clone: One junction end disagrees with the germline gene, perhaps due to a read error. V gene TRBV7-9 combines with J gene TRBJ2-5; perhaps TRBD2 as D (5 bases). The CDR3 spans 15 residues. From germline, CDR1 is SEHNR and CDR2 FQNEAQ (reference sequence). CDR3: CSSSLSTPGKETQYF. The CDR3 DNA reads as TGTTCCAGCAGCTTATCAACGCCGGGGAAAGAGACCCAGTACTTC.

The chain couples TRBV15 to TRBJ2-1; 10 bases map to TRBD2. The CDR3 consists of 16 residues. Germline V lookup: CDR1 LNHNV, CDR2 YYDKDF (reference sequence). The V gene end was trimmed by 4 bases and the J gene end by 4 bases; junction bases not matched to a gene: 7. Here the CDR3 reads CATSNGLAGDYNEQFF. CDR3 DNA sequence: TGTGCCACCAGCAACGGGCTAGCGGGAGATTACAATGAGCAGTTCTTC.

V is TRBV11-1 and J is TRBJ2-3; 13 bases are a match to TRBD2. Germline assignment: CDR1 SGHAT and CDR2 FQDESV (reference sequence). The CDR3 sequence is 18 residues long. J lost 4 bases, V lost 4 bases, and 11 bases had no gene match. The CDR3 nucleotides are TGTGCCAGCAGCTATATACTAGCGGGAGGGCCTATGCCAGATACGCAGTATTTT. Translating gives CASSYILAGGPMPDTQYF.

V usage is TRBV25-1 and J usage is TRBJ1-6; TRBD1 agrees at 9 bases. J lost 10 bases, V lost 4 bases, and 5 bases had no gene match. The length of the CDR3 is 14 residues. CDR1 and CDR2 from the germline V gene are MGHDK and SYGVNS. The CDR3 spells CASSAGTGRSPLHF. Here the CDR3 DNA reads TGTGCCAGCAGTGCCGGGACAGGGAGATCACCCCTCCACTTT. Using reference TRBV25-1 and TRBJ1-6 for the parts outside the CDR3, the full variable domain is EADIYQTPRYLVIGTGKKITLECSQTMGHDKMYWYQQDPGMELHLIHYSYGVNSTEKGDLSSESTVSRIRTEHFPLTLESARPSHTSQYLCASSAGTGRSPLHFGNGTRLTVT.

This clone was seen a few times. This CDR3 is CASSRTGPNEKLFF. The DNA for the CDR3 is TGTGCCAGCAGCCGGACAGGGCCTAATGAAAAACTGTTTTTT. The chain is built from TRBV5-4 and TRBJ1-4; 8 bases line up with TRBD1. The V and J ends lost 4 bases and 3 bases, in that order; junction bases with no gene match: 2. Germline V gene lookup returns CDR1 SGHNT and CDR2 YYREEE (reference sequence). The CDR3 sequence is 14 residues long.

The chain has TRBV6-5 and TRBJ1-6; TRBD1 matches 7 bases. V dropped 4 bases and J dropped 10; count of bases not matched to a gene: 7. CDR3 length: 14 residues. Germline V gives CDR1 MNHEY, CDR2 SVGAGI. The CDR3 bases are TGTGCCAGCAGTTTCGACAGGGCACGGTCACCCCTCCACTTT. It codes for CASSFDRARSPLHF.

The gene calls are TRBV11-2 and TRBJ1-1, with D tentatively TRBD1 (6 bases). This CDR3 comprises 12 residues. The ends were cut back, 4 bases at V and 11 bases at J, with 14 bases in the middle. The germline V gene has CDR1 SGHAT and CDR2 FQNNGV. The CDR3 protein is CASSSNRALAFF. CDR3 sequence (DNA): TGTGCCAGCAGCTCCAACAGGGCTCTGGCTTTCTTT.

The V call is TRBV2, the J call TRBJ2-3, with 8 bases aligning to TRBD2. J lost 4 bases, V lost 5 bases, and 8 bases had no gene match. CDR1 and CDR2 from the germline V gene are SNHLY and FYNNEI. The CDR3 has 15 residues. The CDR3 reads CASSLLSSGADTQYF. CDR3 nucleotides: TGTGCCAGCAGTTTACTAAGTAGCGGGGCAGATACGCAGTATTTT.

About this clone itself: The sample contains more than one DNA sequence encoding this CDR3. The chain has TRBV2 and TRBJ2-1; 8 bases are a match to TRBD2. Germline V gives CDR1 SNHLY, CDR2 FYNNEI. Trimming removed 6 bases from V and 2 bases from J; junction bases left unmatched: 6. There are 15 residues in the CDR3. The CDR3 DNA reads as TGTGCCAGCAGACCAACTAGCGGAGCCTACAATGAGCAGTTCTTC. Protein product: CASRPTSGAYNEQFF. Full variable domain (outside the CDR3, taken from reference TRBV2 and TRBJ2-1): EPEVTQTPSHQVTQMGQEVILRCVPISNHLYFYWYRQILGQKVEFLVSFYNNEISEKSEIFDDQFSVERPDGSNFTLKIRSTKLEDSAMYFCASRPTSGAYNEQFFGPGTRLTVL.

The rearrangement links TRBV11-1 to TRBJ2-2; 9 nucleotides agree with TRBD2. Looked up from germline, CDR1 is SGHAT and CDR2 is FQDESV (reference sequence). The V segment lost 5 bases and the J segment 5 bases; nucleotides outside the gene matches: 6. This CDR3 has 15 residues. The CDR3 region has the DNA TGTGCCAGCAGCCCCCCGGGACTAGCTACCGGGGAGCTGTTTTTT. It specifies CASSPPGLATGELFF.

The V and J genes are TRBV18 and TRBJ2-7, with 7 bases aligning to TRBD1. Trimming removed 4 bases from V and 3 bases from J; junction bases left unmatched: 3. CDR1 is KGHSH, CDR2 LQKENI, per germline. The CDR3 consists of 13 residues. CDR3 sequence (DNA): TGTGCCAGCTCACTGGGACAGTACTACGAGCAGTACTTC. This translates into CASSLGQYYEQYF.